The clone carrying this T cell receptor (beta chain) was recorded only once. Its antigen is currently unknown. This sample stems from a study of blood T cells in healthy people across ages. Per sample, a minimum of 7 million PBMCs were isolated. A second PCR, run for roughly 7 to 12 cycles, used a sample-barcoded 5' primer plus a J-beta primer mix. No fewer than 3 million CDR3-containing paired-end reads came from each sample. TCRdb reprocessed the 5' RACE reads with MiXCR, giving one entry per CDR3 protein. The sample yields 850,000 to 1,000,000 distinct CDR3 sequences, roughly 50% seen once. Study findings and constraints: It was found that TCR beta diversity correlated strongly with the percentage of naive T cells. Naive CD4+ cells and diversity were both higher in long-lived donors than in aged donors.

This TCR was sampled from a woman in her fifties or sixties in good health. Sequenced input: blood.

The chain's CDR3 is CASRRTSAQAYEQYF. CDR3 nucleotides: TGTGCCAGCAGGCGAACTAGCGCCCAGGCATACGAGCAGTACTTC. The rearrangement links TRBV6-5 to TRBJ2-4; 7 bases match TRBD2. The DNA end is more similar to TRBJ2-7, so the J call may be wrong. The CDR3 extends over 15 amino acids. CDR1 is MNHEY, CDR2 SVGAGI, per germline.